This T cell receptor beta chain derives from a study of blood T cell repertoires in COVID-19. On the study more broadly: COVID-19 samples, acute and convalescent, were from the United States, Italy and Spain. PBMCs, B-cell-depleted T cells, or T cells provided the cDNA or gDNA that made up the material.

Authors' data handling: Amplification from reference gene primers served as the basis for estimated nucleated cell counts. TCRdb's copy holds only in-frame clones and misses some; the assay was immunoSEQ multiplex PCR. The V and J calls and clone size are taken from that table; D and trimming were inferred from the DNA. This sample has fewer than 130,000 clones, with 75% to 85% found just once. J lost 3 bases, V lost 8 bases, and 6 bases had no gene match. Germline V CDR1 and CDR2: SNHLY, FYNNEI. The CDR3 is 13 residues long. This clonotype was sampled from a woman aged 60-75 years with acute or convalescent COVID-19. This chain connects TRBV2 to TRBJ1-2, with 7 bases matching TRBD1. The sequencing sample was made of peripheral blood. As DNA, the CDR3 is TGTGCCAGCTGGGAAGGGGGCGACTATGGCTACACCTTC. Its translation is CASWEGGDYGYTF.